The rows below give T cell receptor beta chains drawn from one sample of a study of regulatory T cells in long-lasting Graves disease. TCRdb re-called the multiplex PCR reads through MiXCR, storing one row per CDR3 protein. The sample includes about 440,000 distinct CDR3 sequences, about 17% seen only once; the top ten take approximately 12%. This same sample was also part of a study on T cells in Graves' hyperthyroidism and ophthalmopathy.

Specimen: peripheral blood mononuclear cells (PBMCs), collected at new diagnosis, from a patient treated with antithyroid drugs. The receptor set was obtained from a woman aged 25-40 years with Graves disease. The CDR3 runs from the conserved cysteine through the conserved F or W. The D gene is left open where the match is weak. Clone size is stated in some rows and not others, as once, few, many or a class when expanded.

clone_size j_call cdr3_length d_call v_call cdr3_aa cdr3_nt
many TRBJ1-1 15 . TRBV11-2 CASSVPRTVNTEAFF TGTGCCAGCAGCGTCCCCCGGACGGTGAACACTGAAGCTTTCTTT
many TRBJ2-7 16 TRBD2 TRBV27 CASSQRGLAGVYEQYF TGTGCCAGCAGTCAGAGGGGACTAGCGGGAGTCTACGAGCAGTACTTC
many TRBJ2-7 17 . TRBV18 CASSQILSGMETYEQYF TGTGCCAGCTCCCAAATCTTAAGCGGTATGGAAACCTACGAGCAGTACTTC
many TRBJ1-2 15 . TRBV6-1 CASSEYGVDSYGYTF TGTGCCAGCAGTGAATATGGCGTAGATTCCTATGGCTACACCTTC
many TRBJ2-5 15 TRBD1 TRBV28 CASSEPTGAQETQYF TGTGCCAGCAGCGAACCCACAGGGGCACAAGAGACCCAGTACTTC
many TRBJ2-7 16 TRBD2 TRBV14 CASSQDSLAGSREQYF TGTGCCAGCAGCCAAGATTCCCTAGCGGGATCTCGCGAGCAGTACTTC
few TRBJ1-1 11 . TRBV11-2 CASSQDAEAFF TGTGCCAGCAGCCAGGATGCTGAAGCTTTCTTT
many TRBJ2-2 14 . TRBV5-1 CASSGSANTGELFF TGCGCCAGCAGTGGAAGCGCGAACACCGGGGAGCTGTTTTTT
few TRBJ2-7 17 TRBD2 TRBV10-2 CASSLNSGAGTPYEQYF TGCGCCAGCAGTCTAAACAGCGGGGCCGGGACCCCCTACGAGCAGTACTTC
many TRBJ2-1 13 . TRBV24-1 CATSVLGYNEQFF TGTGCCACCAGTGTGCTGGGCTACAATGAGCAGTTCTTC
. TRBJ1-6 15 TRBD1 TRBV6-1 CASSTSGTGNSPLHF TGTGCCAGCAGTACCTCCGGGACAGGGAATTCACCCCTCCACTTT
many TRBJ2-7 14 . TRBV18 CASSPPSMDYEQYF TGTGCCAGCTCACCACCTTCTATGGACTACGAGCAGTACTTC
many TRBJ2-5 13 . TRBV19 CASSPSGRETQYF TGTGCCAGCTCACCGTCGGGCCGAGAGACCCAGTACTTC
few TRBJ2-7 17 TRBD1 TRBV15 CATSRSRTGGHFYEQYF TGTGCCACCAGCAGGTCCCGGACAGGGGGACACTTCTACGAGCAGTACTTC
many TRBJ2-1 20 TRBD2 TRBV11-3 CASSLEKWGSGTTFYNEQFF TGTGCCAGCAGCTTAGAGAAGTGGGGAAGCGGGACTACTTTCTACAATGAGCAGTTCTTC
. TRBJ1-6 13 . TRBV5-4 CASSLPGNSPLHF TGTGCCAGCAGCTTGCCCGGTAATTCACCCCTCCACTTT
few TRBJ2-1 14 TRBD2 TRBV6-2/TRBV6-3 CASSYRVAGDEQFF TGTGCCAGCAGTTACCGAGTAGCGGGGGATGAGCAGTTCTTC
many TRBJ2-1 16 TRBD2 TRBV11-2 CASSLVASGSVNEQFF TGTGCCAGCAGCTTAGTAGCTAGCGGGAGTGTCAATGAGCAGTTCTTC
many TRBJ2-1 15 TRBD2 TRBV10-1 CASSGGASGRFEQFF TGCGCCAGCAGTGGAGGGGCTAGCGGGAGGTTTGAGCAGTTCTTC
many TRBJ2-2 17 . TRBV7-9 CASSLRGTVPTTGELFF TGTGCCAGCAGCTTACGCGGGACAGTGCCCACGACCGGGGAGCTGTTTTTT
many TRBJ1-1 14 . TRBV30 CAWSSWVPNTEAFF TGTGCCTGGAGTTCCTGGGTTCCGAACACTGAAGCTTTCTTT
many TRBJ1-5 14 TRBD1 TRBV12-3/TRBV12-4 CASSKTGGNQPQHF TGTGCCAGCAGTAAGACAGGGGGCAATCAGCCCCAGCATTTT
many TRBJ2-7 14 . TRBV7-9 CASSSSGSAYEQYF TGTGCCAGCAGCTCATCAGGGTCTGCCTACGAGCAGTACTTC
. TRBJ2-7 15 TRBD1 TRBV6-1 CASRGAGTGKEEQYF TGTGCCAGCAGGGGGGCCGGGACAGGGAAAGAAGAGCAGTACTTC
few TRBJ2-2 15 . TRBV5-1 CASSLVLSSTGELFF TGCGCCAGCAGCTTGGTTCTGTCGTCCACCGGGGAGCTGTTTTTT
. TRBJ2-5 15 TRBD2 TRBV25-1 CASRGTSGSGETQYF TGTGCCAGCAGAGGGACTAGCGGGAGCGGAGAGACCCAGTACTTC
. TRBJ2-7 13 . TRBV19 CASSTSFSYEQYF TGTGCCAGTAGTACTAGCTTTTCCTACGAGCAGTACTTC
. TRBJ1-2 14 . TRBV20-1 CSATRGALEGGYTF TGCAGTGCTACCCGCGGGGCCCTAGAAGGCGGCTACACCTTC
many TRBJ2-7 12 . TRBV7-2 CASSSGSREQYF TGTGCCAGCAGCTCCGGAAGCCGCGAGCAGTACTTC
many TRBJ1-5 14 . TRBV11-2 CASSISSIDQPQHF TGTGCCAGCAGTATCAGTTCAATAGATCAGCCCCAGCATTTT
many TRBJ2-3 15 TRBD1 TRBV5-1 CASSRGTVFPDTQYF TGCGCCAGCAGCAGGGGGACAGTATTTCCAGATACGCAGTATTTT
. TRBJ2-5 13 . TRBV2 CATDRAKQETQYF TGTGCCACCGACAGAGCAAAACAAGAGACCCAGTACTTC
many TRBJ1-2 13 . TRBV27 CASSPSVRGGYTF TGTGCCAGCAGTCCGTCCGTCAGGGGTGGCTACACCTTC
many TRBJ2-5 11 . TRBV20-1 CSAREQETQYF TGCAGTGCCAGGGAGCAAGAGACCCAGTACTTC
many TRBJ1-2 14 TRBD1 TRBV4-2 CASSQAGTGDGYTF TGTGCCAGCAGCCAAGCCGGGACAGGGGACGGCTACACCTTC
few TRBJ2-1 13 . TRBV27 CASSFGPASEQFF TGTGCCAGCAGTTTTGGGCCCGCGAGTGAGCAGTTCTTC
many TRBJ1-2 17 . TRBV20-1 CSARDLAGEGFLDGYTF TGCAGTGCTAGAGATCTCGCGGGAGAGGGATTTTTAGATGGCTACACCTTC
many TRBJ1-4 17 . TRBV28 CASSSTGFANTNEKLFF TGTGCCAGCAGTTCAACAGGGTTCGCGAATACTAATGAAAAACTGTTTTTT
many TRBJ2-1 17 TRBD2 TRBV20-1 CSARTGTSGRTYNEQFF TGCAGTGCGAGGACCGGGACTAGCGGGAGGACCTACAATGAGCAGTTCTTC
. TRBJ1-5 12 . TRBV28 CASSFYRQPQHF TGTGCCAGCAGTTTTTATCGTCAGCCCCAGCATTTT
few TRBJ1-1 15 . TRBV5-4 CASSLSLTDRTEAFF TGTGCCAGCAGCTTGTCCCTGACTGATCGCACTGAAGCTTTCTTT
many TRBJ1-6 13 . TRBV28 CASSWDGNSPLHF TGTGCCAGCAGTTGGGACGGGAATTCACCCCTCCACTTT